These T cell receptor beta chains were read from a single sample in a study of OX40 agonist ivuxolimab in advanced cancers. Measured with immunoSEQ multiplex PCR; TCRdb has only the in-frame clones, and not every one. The sample carries 90,000 to 120,000 clones, less than 95% recorded once. The sequencing here drew on CD4+ or CD8+ T cells sorted from blood, taken in a trial of the OX40 agonist ivuxolimab. The receptors stem from an adult with an advanced solid tumor such as melanoma, head and neck, liver or kidney cancer. The CDR3 runs from the conserved cysteine through the conserved F or W. The D gene is left open where the match is weak. Rows may omit the clone size; those that give it use once, few, many or a size class.

D gene	J gene	V gene	clone size	CDR3 DNA	CDR3 protein
TRBD1	TRBJ1-1	TRBV25-1	NA	TGTGCCAGCAGTGACCTCCGGGACAGGGGATGGTTCACTGAAGCTTTCTTT	CASSDLRDRGWFTEAFF
NA	TRBJ1-2	TRBV6-6	NA	TGTGCCAGCTTCCCCAGGACGGGCTCTGCCTACACCTTC	CASFPRTGSAYTF
NA	TRBJ2-7	TRBV6-1	NA	TGTGCCAGCAGCCTCTTCAGGGCGAACTACGAGCAGTACTTC	CASSLFRANYEQYF
NA	TRBJ1-6	TRBV4-1	NA	TGCGCCAGCAGCCAAGGTACTATAAAATTCAACCCCCTCCACTTT	CASSQGTIKFNPLHF
NA	TRBJ2-5	TRBV10-3	NA	TGTGCCATCACTCATCCAACGGGAGAGGGCGAGACCCAGTACTTC	CAITHPTGEGETQYF
NA	TRBJ2-2	TRBV18	NA	TGTGCCAGCTCACCATGGCAGGACCACACCGGGGAGCTGTTTTTT	CASSPWQDHTGELFF
NA	TRBJ1-5	TRBV11-1	few	TGTGCCAGCAGCCAGGACGGACTCAATCAGCCCCAGCATTTT	CASSQDGLNQPQHF
NA	TRBJ2-2	TRBV2	few	TGTGCCAGCGCTGGCAGTACCGGGGAGCTGTTTTTT	CASAGSTGELFF
NA	TRBJ1-1	TRBV7-3	NA	TGTGCCAGCAGCTTAGATCTGTGGGGCACTGAAGCTTTCTTT	CASSLDLWGTEAFF
NA	TRBJ2-2	TRBV7-3	NA	TGTGCCAGCAGCCCCGGAGCGGGCCCCGGGGAGCTGTTTTTT	CASSPGAGPGELFF
NA	TRBJ1-2	TRBV6-6	NA	TGTGCCAGCACCCTCCCGGGGGGCTATGGCTACACCTTC	CASTLPGGYGYTF
NA	TRBJ2-5	TRBV11-2	NA	TGTGCCAGCAGCCAAGGGGAGACCCAGTACTTC	CASSQGETQYF
NA	TRBJ1-2	TRBV5-1	NA	TGCGCCAGCAGCCGGGACTTCGCGGACTACACCTTC	CASSRDFADYTF
NA	TRBJ2-5	TRBV5-1	NA	TGCGCCAGCATGAGGGTTGGAGAGACCCAGTACTTC	CASMRVGETQYF
NA	TRBJ2-5	TRBV18	NA	TGTGCCAGCTCACCACCTTCTGGACAAGAGACCCAGTACTTC	CASSPPSGQETQYF
NA	TRBJ1-1	TRBV7-2	NA	TGTGCCAGCAGCTTCCCCAGGAACACTGAAGCTTTCTTT	CASSFPRNTEAFF
NA	TRBJ2-2	TRBV9	NA	TGTGCCAGCAGCGTAGGGGGGGGCCCCACCACCGGGGAGCTGTTTTTT	CASSVGGGPTTGELFF
NA	TRBJ2-2	TRBV7-9	NA	TGTGCCAGCAGCTTAGTGGGCACAGCCGGGGAGCTGTTTTTT	CASSLVGTAGELFF
TRBD1	TRBJ1-3	TRBV18	NA	TGTGCCAGCTCACCACCGGACAGGGCCGGAAACACCATATATTTT	CASSPPDRAGNTIYF
NA	TRBJ1-3	TRBV10-2	once	TGCGCCAGCTCGGGGACTCGATTCTCTGGAAACACCATATATTTT	CASSGTRFSGNTIYF
NA	TRBJ1-5	TRBV18	NA	TGTGCCAGCTCACCCCAGGGGAACAATCAGCCCCAGCATTTT	CASSPQGNNQPQHF
TRBD1	TRBJ2-3	TRBV6-1	NA	TGTGCCAGCAGAGTCGACAGGGATAGATCAGATACGCAGTATTTT	CASRVDRDRSDTQYF
TRBD1	TRBJ1-5	TRBV9	NA	TGTGCCAGCAGTGAACCGGGACAGGGGGCGGAGAGCAATCAGCCCCAGCATTTT	CASSEPGQGAESNQPQHF
NA	TRBJ1-4	TRBV11-2	NA	TGTGCCAGCAGCTTAGATCCGCCCGAAGGTGAAAAACTGTTTTTT	CASSLDPPEGEKLFF
TRBD1	TRBJ2-1	TRBV30	NA	TGTGCCTGGAGTGAAAGTGGGACAGGGGGCCGGTTCTTC	CAWSESGTGGRFF
TRBD2	TRBJ2-7	TRBV10-3	NA	TGTGCCATCAGTGATTCGGGACTAGCGAACCCGGGAGAGCAGTACTTC	CAISDSGLANPGEQYF
NA	TRBJ2-5	TRBV4-2	NA	TGTGCCAGCAGCCAGGGGATGGGGGAAGAGACCCAGTACTTC	CASSQGMGEETQYF
NA	TRBJ2-7	TRBV7-2	NA	TGTGCCAGCAGCTCCCAGGGTTACGAGCAGTACTTC	CASSSQGYEQYF